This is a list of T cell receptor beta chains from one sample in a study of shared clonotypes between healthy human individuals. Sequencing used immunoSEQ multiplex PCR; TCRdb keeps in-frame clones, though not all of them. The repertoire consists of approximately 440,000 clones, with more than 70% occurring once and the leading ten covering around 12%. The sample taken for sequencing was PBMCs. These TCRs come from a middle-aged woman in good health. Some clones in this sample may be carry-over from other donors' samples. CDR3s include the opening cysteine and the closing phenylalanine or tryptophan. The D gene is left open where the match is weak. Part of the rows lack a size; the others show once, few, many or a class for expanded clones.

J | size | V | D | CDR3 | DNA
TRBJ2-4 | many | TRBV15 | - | CATSRGRQKSKNIQYF | TGTGCCACCAGCAGAGGACGACAGAAAAGCAAAAACATTCAGTACTTC
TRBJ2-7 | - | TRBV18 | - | CASSQPGATSEQYF | TGTGCCAGCTCACAGCCGGGAGCGACCAGTGAGCAGTACTTC
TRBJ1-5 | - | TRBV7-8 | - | CAGSFRVGQPQHF | TGTGCCGGCAGCTTCAGGGTCGGTCAGCCCCAGCATTTT
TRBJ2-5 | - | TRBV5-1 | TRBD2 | CASKKFPREGGETQYF | TGCGCCAGCAAGAAGTTTCCGCGGGAGGGCGGGGAGACCCAGTACTTC
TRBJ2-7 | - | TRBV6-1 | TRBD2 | CASTASLAGGDEQYF | TGTGCCAGCACCGCCTCACTAGCGGGAGGCGACGAGCAGTACTTC
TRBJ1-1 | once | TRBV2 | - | CASSDVGTSPPEAFF | TGTGCCAGCAGTGATGTAGGTACAAGCCCTCCTGAAGCTTTCTTT
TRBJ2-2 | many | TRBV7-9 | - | CASSLGTFGELFF | TGTGCCAGCAGCTTAGGGACGTTCGGGGAGCTGTTTTTT
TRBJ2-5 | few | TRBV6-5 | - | CASKWRSLGEQYF | TGTGCCAGCAAATGGAGGAGCCTTGGAGAGCAGTACTTC
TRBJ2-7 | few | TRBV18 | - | CASSGTASYEQYF | TGTGCCAGCTCAGGGACGGCCAGCTACGAGCAGTACTTC
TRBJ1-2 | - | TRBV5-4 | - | CASSFMQANYGYTF | TGTGCCAGCAGCTTTATGCAGGCAAACTATGGCTACACCTTC
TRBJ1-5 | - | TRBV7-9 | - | CASSLNRAGSMNQPQHF | TGTGCCAGCAGCTTAAATCGGGCAGGGTCCATGAATCAGCCCCAGCATTTT
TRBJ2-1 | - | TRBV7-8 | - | CASSLAGPLIPYEQFF | TGTGCCAGCAGCTTGGCGGGGCCCTTAATCCCCTATGAGCAGTTCTTC
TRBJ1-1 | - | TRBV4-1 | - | CASSITSTAEAFF | TGCGCCAGCAGCATAACATCCACCGCTGAAGCTTTCTTT
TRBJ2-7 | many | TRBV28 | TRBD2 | CASRSGGSYEQYF | TGTGCCAGCAGATCCGGGGGGAGCTACGAGCAGTACTTC
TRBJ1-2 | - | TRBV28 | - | CASSLPGTVPYGYTF | TGTGCCAGCAGTTTGCCCGGGACGGTTCCTTATGGCTACACCTTC
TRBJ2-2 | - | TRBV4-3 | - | CASSQVKGPVNTGELFF | TGCGCCAGCAGCCAAGTTAAGGGACCTGTAAACACCGGGGAGCTGTTTTTT
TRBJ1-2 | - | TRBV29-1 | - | CSVERGYGYTF | TGCAGCGTTGAACGGGGATATGGCTACACCTTC
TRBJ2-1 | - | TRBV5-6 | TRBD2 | CASSPSGLAGSYNEQFF | TGTGCCAGCAGCCCCTCCGGATTAGCGGGCTCCTACAATGAGCAGTTCTTC
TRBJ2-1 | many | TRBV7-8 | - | CASSFTISKYSYNEQFF | TGTGCCAGCAGCTTTACCATCTCCAAATACTCCTACAATGAGCAGTTCTTC
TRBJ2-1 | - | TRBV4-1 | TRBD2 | CASSQEPSGPPYNEQFF | TGCGCCAGCAGCCAAGAGCCTAGCGGGCCTCCATACAATGAGCAGTTCTTC
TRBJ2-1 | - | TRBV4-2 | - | CASSPRRQGGNEQFF | TGTGCCAGCAGCCCCCGGAGGCAGGGGGGGAATGAGCAGTTCTTC
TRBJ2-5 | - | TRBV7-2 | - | CASSPGRPQETQYF | TGTGCCAGCAGCCCGGGACGGCCACAAGAGACCCAGTACTTC
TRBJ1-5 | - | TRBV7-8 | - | CASSLVRGPNSAQHF | TGTGCCAGCAGCTTAGTCCGGGGTCCCAATTCGGCCCAGCATTTT
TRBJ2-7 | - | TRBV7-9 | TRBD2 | CASSLGRLAGVYEQYF | TGTGCCAGCAGCTTAGGTCGGCTAGCGGGAGTGTACGAGCAGTACTTC
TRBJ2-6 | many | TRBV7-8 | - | CASTRGHATSGANVLTF | TGTGCCAGCACCCGAGGGCACGCCACCTCTGGGGCCAACGTCCTGACTTTC
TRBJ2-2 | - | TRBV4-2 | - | CASSQDPYLETGELFF | TGTGCCAGCAGCCAAGACCCATACTTGGAAACCGGGGAGCTGTTTTTT
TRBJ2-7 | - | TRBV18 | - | CASSPRDAEYEQYF | TGTGCCAGCTCACCCCGGGACGCAGAGTACGAGCAGTACTTC
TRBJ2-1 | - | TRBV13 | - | CASSLAFSWPYNEQFF | TGTGCCAGCAGCTTAGCCTTCTCCTGGCCTTACAATGAGCAGTTCTTC
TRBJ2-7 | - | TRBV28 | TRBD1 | CASSLRRLRDRSYEQYF | TGTGCCAGCAGTCTACGACGCCTCCGGGACAGATCCTACGAGCAGTACTTC
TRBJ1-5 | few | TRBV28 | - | CASSFGFMGNQPQHF | TGTGCCAGCAGTTTTGGTTTCATGGGCAATCAGCCCCAGCATTTT
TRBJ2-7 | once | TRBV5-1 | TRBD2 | CASSPSGPAGTYEQYF | TGCGCCAGCAGCCCATCGGGGCCAGCGGGAACCTACGAGCAGTACTTC
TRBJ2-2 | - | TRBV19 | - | CASSYQVAGELFF | TGTGCCAGTAGTTATCAGGTGGCCGGGGAGCTGTTTTTT
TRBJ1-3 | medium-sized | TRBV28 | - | CASIGTSGNTIYF | TGTGCCAGCATCGGGACATCAGGAAACACCATATATTTT
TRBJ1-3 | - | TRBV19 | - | CASSISGGESGNTIYF | TGTGCCAGTAGTATCTCCGGGGGCGAATCTGGAAACACCATATATTTT
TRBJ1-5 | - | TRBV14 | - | CASSQTNSNQPQHF | TGTGCCAGCAGCCAAACAAATAGCAATCAGCCCCAGCATTTT
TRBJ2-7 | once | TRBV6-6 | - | CASRPSTRVYEQYF | TGTGCCAGCAGACCCTCGACTAGAGTCTACGAGCAGTACTTC
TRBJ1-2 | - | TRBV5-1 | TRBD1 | CASSLGDRVANYGYTF | TGCGCCAGCAGCTTGGGGGACAGGGTGGCTAACTATGGCTACACCTTC
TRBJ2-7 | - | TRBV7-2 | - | CASSSLVGGRSYEQYF | TGTGCCAGCAGCTCTCTTGTGGGGGGCAGGTCCTACGAGCAGTACTTC
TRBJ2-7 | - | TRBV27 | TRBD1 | CASSSSGTGHEQYF | TGTGCCAGCAGTTCATCCGGGACAGGCCACGAGCAGTACTTC
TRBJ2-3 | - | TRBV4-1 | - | CASSQEYPSADTQYF | TGCGCCAGCAGCCAAGAGTACCCTAGCGCGGATACGCAGTATTTT
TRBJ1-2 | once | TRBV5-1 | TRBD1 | CASSFRPGTGFYTF | TGCGCCAGCAGCTTTCGTCCCGGGACAGGTTTCTACACCTTC
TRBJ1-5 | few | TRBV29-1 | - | CSVEENSNQPQHF | TGCAGCGTTGAAGAGAATAGCAATCAGCCCCAGCATTTT
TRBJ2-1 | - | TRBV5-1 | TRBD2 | CASSLEPGTSNSEQFF | TGCGCCAGCAGCTTGGAGCCCGGGACTAGCAATTCTGAGCAGTTCTTC
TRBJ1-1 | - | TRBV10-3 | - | CAISEGQLNTEAFF | TGTGCCATCAGTGAAGGGCAGCTTAACACTGAAGCTTTCTTT
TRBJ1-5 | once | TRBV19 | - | CASSWAGPRQPQHF | TGTGCCAGTAGTTGGGCAGGGCCTAGGCAGCCCCAGCATTTT
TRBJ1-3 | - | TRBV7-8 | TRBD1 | CASSINRGTGNTIYF | TGTGCCAGCAGCATAAACAGGGGGACTGGAAACACCATATATTTT
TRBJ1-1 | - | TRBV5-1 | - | CASSLGARVDTEAFF | TGCGCCAGCAGCTTGGGGGCCCGGGTGGACACTGAAGCTTTCTTT
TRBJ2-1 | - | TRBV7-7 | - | CASSLTGTQSSEQFF | TGTGCTAGCAGTTTAACCGGGACCCAATCCAGTGAGCAGTTCTTC
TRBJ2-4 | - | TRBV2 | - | CASMTGSLNIQYF | TGTGCCAGCATGACGGGAAGCCTAAACATTCAGTACTTC
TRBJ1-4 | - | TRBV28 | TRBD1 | CASRGTGVTNEKLFF | TGTGCCAGCAGGGGGACAGGGGTCACTAATGAAAAACTGTTTTTT
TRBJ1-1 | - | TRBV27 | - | CASSPFMMTNTEAFF | TGTGCCAGCAGCCCCTTTATGATGACGAACACTGAAGCTTTCTTT
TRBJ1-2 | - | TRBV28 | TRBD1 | CASSLGTEQFYGYTF | TGTGCCAGCAGTTTAGGGACAGAGCAGTTCTATGGCTACACCTTC
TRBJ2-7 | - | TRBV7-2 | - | CASSLAWGMEQYF | TGTGCCAGCAGCTTAGCCTGGGGAATGGAGCAGTACTTC
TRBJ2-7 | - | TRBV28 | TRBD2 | CASRPPGREGREQYF | TGTGCCAGCAGGCCCCCCGGGCGGGAGGGCCGCGAGCAGTACTTC
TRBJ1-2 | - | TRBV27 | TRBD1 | CASSPRQGRGYTF | TGTGCCAGCAGTCCCCGACAGGGACGTGGCTACACCTTC
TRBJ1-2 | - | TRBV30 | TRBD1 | CAWSPDRGQGYTF | TGTGCCTGGAGTCCGGACAGGGGCCAGGGCTACACCTTC
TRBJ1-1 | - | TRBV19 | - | CASSIDWQGNTEAFF | TGTGCCAGTAGTATAGATTGGCAGGGGAACACTGAAGCTTTCTTT
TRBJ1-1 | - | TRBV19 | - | CASRQFQGITEAFF | TGTGCCAGTCGCCAGTTTCAGGGAATCACTGAAGCTTTCTTT
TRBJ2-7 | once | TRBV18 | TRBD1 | CASSLQGQVAHEQYF | TGTGCCAGCTCACTTCAGGGACAGGTTGCCCACGAGCAGTACTTC